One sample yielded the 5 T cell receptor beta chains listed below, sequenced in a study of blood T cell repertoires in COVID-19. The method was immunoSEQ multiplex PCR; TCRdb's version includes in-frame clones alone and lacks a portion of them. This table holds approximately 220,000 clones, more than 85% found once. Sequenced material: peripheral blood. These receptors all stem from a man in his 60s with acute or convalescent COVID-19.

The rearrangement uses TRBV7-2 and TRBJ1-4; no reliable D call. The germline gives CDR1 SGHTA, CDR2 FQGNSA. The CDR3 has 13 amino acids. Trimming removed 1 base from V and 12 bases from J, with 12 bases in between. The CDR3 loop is CASSLDYSMELFF. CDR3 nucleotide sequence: TGTGCCAGCAGCTTAGATTATAGTATGGAACTGTTTTTT.

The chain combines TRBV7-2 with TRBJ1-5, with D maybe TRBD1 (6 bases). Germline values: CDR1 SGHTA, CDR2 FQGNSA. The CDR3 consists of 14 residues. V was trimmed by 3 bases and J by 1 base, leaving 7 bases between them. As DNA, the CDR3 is TGTGCCAGCAGCTTCAGGGGAAGCAATCAGCCCCAGCATTTT. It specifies CASSFRGSNQPQHF.

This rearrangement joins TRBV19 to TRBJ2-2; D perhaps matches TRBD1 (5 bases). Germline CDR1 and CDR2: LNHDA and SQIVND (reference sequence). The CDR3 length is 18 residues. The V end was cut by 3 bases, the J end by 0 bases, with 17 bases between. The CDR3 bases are TGTGCCAGTAGTATCAGGACATATCCAATCGCGAACACCGGGGAGCTGTTTTTT. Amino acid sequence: CASSIRTYPIANTGELFF.

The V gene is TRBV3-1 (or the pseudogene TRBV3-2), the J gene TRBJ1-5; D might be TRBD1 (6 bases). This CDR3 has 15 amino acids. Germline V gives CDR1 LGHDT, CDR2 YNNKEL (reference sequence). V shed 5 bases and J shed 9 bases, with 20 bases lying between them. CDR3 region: CASSSDRTSGGPQHF. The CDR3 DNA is TGTGCCAGCAGCTCCGACAGGACTAGTGGCGGGCCCCAGCATTTT.

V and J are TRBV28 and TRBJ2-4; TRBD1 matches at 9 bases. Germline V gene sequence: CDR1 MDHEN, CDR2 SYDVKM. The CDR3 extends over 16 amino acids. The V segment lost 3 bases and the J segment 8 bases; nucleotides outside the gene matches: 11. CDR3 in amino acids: CASSFLYDRQGDIQYF. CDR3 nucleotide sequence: TGTGCCAGCAGTTTTCTTTATGATAGACAGGGGGACATTCAGTACTTC.